Shown below are 30 T cell receptor beta chains from a single sample sequenced in a study of CD8 T cells in ankylosing spondylitis. TCRdb re-analysed the 5' RACE reads in MiXCR, keeping a single row per CDR3 protein. The table includes 150,000 to 200,000 distinct CDR3 sequences, approximately 13% detected once. Input material: blood, either unsorted or a sorted T cell fraction (not recorded which). The receptors derive from a female donor with ankylosing spondylitis or in good health (not recorded which).

The V gene is TRBV9, the J gene TRBJ2-5; no definite D call. V lost 0 bases and J 1 base, leaving 7 bases between the germline ends. Germline V gives CDR1 SGDLS, CDR2 YYNGEE. This CDR3 is built from 14 residues. This CDR3 is CASSVGSGQETQYF. The CDR3 DNA reads TGTGCCAGCAGCGTAGGTAGTGGCCAAGAGACCCAGTACTTC.

This clonotype was found many times. V and J are TRBV6-2 or TRBV6-3 and TRBJ1-1; D not certain. Germline values: CDR1 MNHEY, CDR2 SVGEGT. This CDR3 region has 15 residues. V was pared by 0 bases and J by 2 bases, with 10 bases between. CDR3 nucleotides: TGTGCCAGCAGTTACTCGCCGGGGATCAACACTGAAGCTTTCTTT. It yields the protein CASSYSPGINTEAFF.

The chain couples TRBV20-1 to TRBJ2-7, with a tentative D call TRBD1 (7 bases). In germline, CDR1 is DFQATT, CDR2 SNEGSKA (reference sequence). The CDR3 totals 12 residues. Trimming pared 8 bases from V and 3 bases from J, leaving 14 bases between. CDR3 nucleotide sequence: TGCAGTACGCCGCAGGGGGGCTACGAGCAGTACTTC. Translation gives CSTPQGGYEQYF.

Many counts were recorded for this clonotype. V usage is TRBV6-4 and J usage is TRBJ2-1; maybe TRBD1 (5 bases). The CDR3 runs 14 residues. Trimming removed 3 bases at V and 7 bases at J, with 13 bases between. Per germline, CDR1 MRHNA and CDR2 SNTAGT. The CDR3 coding sequence is TGTGCCAGCAGTGAGGGGCTTGAAACTAATGAGCAGTTCTTC. Protein: CASSEGLETNEQFF.

This clonotype was counted many times. This chain joins TRBV12-3 or TRBV12-4 and TRBJ2-1; no definite D call. V was clipped by 6 bases and J by 13 bases, with 16 bases between them. The CDR3 runs to 12 residues. The chain's CDR3 is CASSENSEVQFF. The CDR3 bases are TGTGCCAGCAGCGAAAATAGTGAGGTCCAGTTCTTC.

This clonotype was counted at least ten times. The V and J genes are TRBV29-1 and TRBJ1-5; D gene uncertain. V gave up 4 bases and J gave up 2 bases, with 9 bases separating them. Germline V gene sequence: CDR1 SQVTM, CDR2 ANQGSEA. CDR3 length: 13 residues. The CDR3 sequence: CSVGEGGNQPQHF. In DNA, the CDR3 is TGCAGCGTTGGGGAGGGAGGCAATCAGCCCCAGCATTTT.

Remarks on this clonotype: A read error may explain this, as a much larger clone is one base away. The chain couples TRBV20-1 to TRBJ2-1; D remains ambiguous. This CDR3 contains 15 residues. V lost 5 bases and J 0 bases, leaving 14 bases between the germline ends. Germline CDR1 and CDR2: DFQATT and SNEGSKA (reference sequence). For the CDR3, the DNA is TGCAGTGCTGACGACGGATTCAGCTCCTACAATGAGCAGTTCTTC. This translates into CSADDGFSSYNEQFF.

This clonotype was counted only a few times. The chain carries TRBV7-2 and TRBJ1-1; perhaps TRBD1 as D (5 bases). The CDR3 extends over 15 amino acids. CDR1 SGHTA and CDR2 FQGNSA come from the germline V gene. The ends were cut back, 5 bases at V and 0 bases at J, with 13 bases in the middle. The DNA for the CDR3 is TGTGCCAGCAGCCCCCGACAGTCAATGAACACTGAAGCTTTCTTT. It yields the protein CASSPRQSMNTEAFF.

This clonotype was seen at least ten times. No conserved phenylalanine or tryptophan is present at the end of the CDR3, so a read error is the likely explanation. Because the CDR3's place on the DNA is in doubt, the DNA is left out and the CDR3 is given as listed by TCRdb. The genes are TRBV24-1 and TRBJ2-7; the table's D call, TRBD1, was not checked against the DNA. The length of the CDR3 is 10 amino acids, counting both ends. Germline V gene lookup returns CDR1 KGHDR and CDR2 SFDVKD. The CDR3 spells CATSDFPTGL.

This clonotype was seen ten or more times. The V call is TRBV14, the J call TRBJ1-2, with a weak D call TRBD1 (5 bases). Germline assignment: CDR1 SGHDN and CDR2 FVKESK. Trimming stripped 4 bases from V and 6 bases from J, with 12 bases between. This CDR3 has 13 residues. This chain's CDR3 is CASSPTGINGYTF. The CDR3, as DNA: TGTGCCAGCAGCCCAACAGGAATCAATGGCTACACCTTC.

This rearrangement joins TRBV12-3 or TRBV12-4 to TRBJ2-2; the match to TRBD2 covers 12 bases. The CDR3 has 21 amino acids. The junction had 15 bases not matched to a gene; V was cut back by 1 base and J by 3 bases. CDR3 region: CASSLGFGWLAGGPDTGELFF. In nucleotides, the CDR3 is TGTGCCAGCAGTTTAGGTTTCGGTTGGCTAGCGGGAGGGCCCGACACCGGGGAGCTGTTTTTT.

This clonotype was observed at least ten times. This sequence joins TRBV20-1 and TRBJ2-5; 7 positions agree with TRBD2. The CDR3 is made up of 15 amino acids. Unmatched junction bases numbered 12, after V lost 4 bases and J lost 4 bases. From germline, CDR1 is DFQATT and CDR2 SNEGSKA (reference sequence). As DNA, the CDR3 is TGCAGTGCTAACGTTGCGGCAGGGAGGGCAGAGACCCAGTACTTC. Its translation is CSANVAAGRAETQYF.

The chain links TRBV18 to TRBJ2-6, with D perhaps given as TRBD1 or TRBD2 (5 bases each). This CDR3 comprises 17 residues. Trimming took 3 bases from V and 0 from J, leaving 12 bases between them. Germline CDR1 and CDR2: KGHSH and LQKENI. DNA of the CDR3: TGTGCCAGCTCACCCGTGGGACCGAGCTCTGGGGCCAACGTCCTGACTTTC. Protein: CASSPVGPSSGANVLTF.

The table lists this clonotype with many counts. The rearrangement uses TRBV9 and TRBJ2-2; no reliable D call. This CDR3 is 13 amino acids long. CDR1 is SGDLS and CDR2 is YYNGEE in the germline V gene. V was cut by 1 base and J by 5 bases, with 6 bases left in between. The CDR3 DNA is TGTGCCAGCAGCGTATCAGATACCGGGGAGCTGTTTTTT. Translated, it gives CASSVSDTGELFF.

This clonotype was seen many times. The chain combines TRBV5-1 with TRBJ2-2; 13 nucleotides agree with TRBD2. Germline trimming cut 4 bases from V and 4 bases from J; bases unmatched to any gene: 10. Germline CDR1 reads SGHRS; CDR2 reads YFSETQ. The CDR3 has 18 amino acids. The CDR3 loop is CASSPGLAGVIGTGELFF. CDR3 coding DNA: TGCGCCAGCAGCCCTGGACTAGCGGGAGTTATAGGCACCGGGGAGCTGTTTTTT.

This clonotype appeared many times. CDR3 sequence (DNA): TGCGCCAGCAGTGACAGGGCGGAGGGCACTGAAGCTTTCTTT. It encodes CASSDRAEGTEAFF. The chain joins TRBV5-1 to TRBJ1-1; 7 bases agree with TRBD1. The germline V gene encodes CDR1 SGHRS and CDR2 YFSETQ. V gave up 5 bases and J gave up 4 bases; unmatched junction bases: 8. The CDR3 covers 14 residues. Supplemented by reference TRBV5-1 and TRBJ1-1, the full variable domain reads KAGVTQTPRYLIKTRGQQVTLSCSPISGHRSVSWYQQTPGQGLQFLFEYFSETQRNKGNFPGRFSGRQFSNSRSEMNVSTLELGDSALYLCASSDRAEGTEAFFGQGTRLTVV.

This clonotype was counted many times. The J gene is TRBJ2-1, the V gene TRBV3-1, with D tentatively TRBD2 (6 bases). The CDR3 runs 20 residues. CDR1 and CDR2 from the germline V gene are LGHDT and YNNKEL (reference sequence). V was cut by 1 base and J by 0 bases, with 22 bases left in between. CDR3 coding DNA: TGTGCCAGCAGCCAAGGGAAACCGATGGGGACGGGAGTCTCCTACAATGAGCAGTTCTTC. Translation gives CASSQGKPMGTGVSYNEQFF.

This clonotype was detected many times. This rearrangement joins TRBV24-1 to TRBJ2-5; D gene unclear. The CDR3 is made up of 14 amino acids. Trimming removed 3 bases from V and 5 bases from J, with 12 bases in between. Looked up from germline, CDR1 is KGHDR and CDR2 is SFDVKD. CDR3 sequence: CATSDDLGRETQYF. CDR3 sequence (DNA): TGTGCCACCAGTGATGACCTAGGGCGGGAGACCCAGTACTTC.

Many counts were recorded for this clonotype. This chain connects TRBV20-1 to TRBJ2-3; no definite D call. This CDR3 has 11 residues. In germline, CDR1 is DFQATT, CDR2 SNEGSKA (reference sequence). The ends were cut back, 7 bases at V and 2 bases at J, with 7 bases in the middle. The DNA of the CDR3 is TGCAGTGTACAGCTCACAGATACGCAGTATTTT. It translates to CSVQLTDTQYF.

This chain links TRBV4-3 with TRBJ2-3; 11 bases match TRBD2. The CDR3 sequence is 19 residues long. The V gene's germline CDR1 is LGHNA and CDR2 YSLEER. J gave up 2 bases and V 4 bases, and 14 bases lay outside the gene matches. This CDR3 is CASSLGMVASGRTTDTQYF. The CDR3 DNA is TGCGCCAGCAGCCTTGGGATGGTTGCTAGCGGGAGGACCACAGATACGCAGTATTTT.

The chain links TRBV30 to TRBJ2-1, with 13 bases aligning to TRBD2. The V and J ends lost 2 bases and 5 bases, in that order; junction bases with no gene match: 6. Germline values: CDR1 GTSNPN, CDR2 SVGIG (reference sequence). This CDR3 spans 16 amino acids. The CDR3 region has the DNA TGTGCCTGGAGTTCCAGACTAGCGGGAGGACACAATGAGCAGTTCTTC. This encodes CAWSSRLAGGHNEQFF.

This clonotype appeared a few times. This chain joins TRBV18 and TRBJ1-3; 10 positions match TRBD1. The CDR3 covers 18 residues. Germline CDR1 and CDR2: KGHSH and LQKENI. Unmatched junction bases numbered 5, after V lost 0 bases and J lost 0 bases. CDR3 amino acids: CASSPPTGQGSSGNTIYF. The CDR3 bases are TGTGCCAGCTCACCACCGACGGGACAGGGGAGCTCTGGAAACACCATATATTTT.

This clonotype came up a few times. The chain employs TRBV20-1 and TRBJ2-3, with 11 bases lining up with TRBD2. The CDR3 sequence is 14 residues long. CDR1 is DFQATT and CDR2 is SNEGSKA in the germline V gene (reference sequence). The ends lost 6 bases at V and 5 bases at J; junction bases unmatched: 7. CDR3 in DNA: TGCAGTGCGTCCAGACTAGCGGGGCGAGATACGCAGTATTTT. Translating it yields CSASRLAGRDTQYF.

This clonotype was seen repeatedly, ten times or more. The chain couples TRBV12-3 or TRBV12-4 to TRBJ1-1; unclear D gene. Trimming took off 6 bases at V and 8 bases at J, with 16 bases between the two ends. This CDR3 is 13 amino acids long. CDR3 in DNA: TGTGCCAGCAGCATTACCCGGACCGAAGAAGCTTTCTTT. This sequence encodes CASSITRTEEAFF.

This clonotype was recorded at least ten times. The V call is TRBV6-2 or TRBV6-3, the J call TRBJ1-2; D is perhaps TRBD1 (6 bases). Germline V lookup: CDR1 MNHEY, CDR2 SVGEGT. This CDR3 has 16 amino acids. V lost 6 bases and J lost 4, with 21 bases in between. CDR3 bases: TGTGCCAGCAGGAGGGGGATCCAGTCGGGAGTCTATGGCTACACCTTC. Translating it yields CASRRGIQSGVYGYTF.

This clonotype was seen ten or more times. The CDR3 coding sequence is TGCAGTGCTAGAGTAACTAGCGGGAGGGCCAAACTTGTAGAGACCCAGTACTTC. It yields the protein CSARVTSGRAKLVETQYF. The genes are TRBV20-1 and TRBJ2-5; 13 nucleotides line up with TRBD2. Unmatched junction bases numbered 12, after V lost 1 base and J lost 4 bases. Looked up from germline, CDR1 is DFQATT and CDR2 is SNEGSKA (reference sequence). The CDR3 totals 18 residues.

This clonotype was seen ten or more times. V usage is TRBV20-1 and J usage is TRBJ1-5; the match to TRBD1 covers 7 bases. The ends lost 3 bases at V and 3 bases at J; junction bases unmatched: 5. CDR1 is DFQATT and CDR2 is SNEGSKA in the germline V gene (reference sequence). The CDR3 has 14 residues. The CDR3 DNA follows: TGCAGTGCTAGTCCAGGACAGGTCAATCAGCCCCAGCATTTT. Amino acid sequence: CSASPGQVNQPQHF.

Comment on this clonotype: A single base separates this from a much larger clone, so it may be a read error. The chain couples TRBV28 to TRBJ2-2, with 8 bases identical to TRBD2. Looked up from germline, CDR1 is MDHEN and CDR2 is SYDVKM. The length of the CDR3 is 15 residues. Written as DNA, the CDR3 is TGTGCCAGCAGTTCTCCGGGACTAGTTGGCGGGGATCTGTTTTTT. It translates to CASSSPGLVGGDLFF.

The chain uses TRBV12-3 or TRBV12-4 and TRBJ1-5, with D unclear. Trimming cost V 1 base and J 1 base, with 8 bases left between them. The CDR3 spans 15 residues. The DNA of the CDR3 is TGTGCCAGCAGTTTAGGTATGATAAGCAATCAGCCCCAGCATTTT. Residues: CASSLGMISNQPQHF.

This clonotype appeared a few times. This sequence joins TRBV5-1 and TRBJ2-7; tentatively, D is TRBD2 (6 bases). CDR3 size: 14 residues. Germline CDR1 SGHRS, CDR2 YFSETQ. Trimming took 4 bases from V and 0 from J, leaving 11 bases between them. The chain's CDR3 is CASSPTSASYEQYF. CDR3 DNA: TGCGCCAGCAGCCCGACTAGTGCCTCCTACGAGCAGTACTTC.